Listed below are T cell receptor beta chains from one sample, sequenced in a study of STAT5B mutations in CD4+ large granular lymphocyte leukemia. TCRdb keeps only in-frame clones here, not all; method: immunoSEQ multiplex PCR. The sample holds tens of thousands of clones, about 78% seen once. The specimen sequenced was CD4+ T cells from blood buffy coats. Source of these receptors: a human donor in good health. CDR3s include the opening cysteine and the closing phenylalanine or tryptophan. Each record gives: clone size, V gene, J gene, D gene, CDR3 protein, CDR3 DNA. The D gene is left open where the match is weak. Clone size is not always given. Where it is, it says once, few, many or a class for expanded clones.

clone size: -; V gene: TRBV18; J gene: TRBJ1-6; D gene: -; CDR3 protein: CASSLDENSPLHF; CDR3 DNA: TGTGCCAGCTCACTGGACGAGAATTCACCCCTCCACTTT
clone size: -; V gene: TRBV5-1; J gene: TRBJ2-2; D gene: -; CDR3 protein: CASSLSVTGELFF; CDR3 DNA: TGCGCCAGCAGCTTGTCAGTCACCGGGGAGCTGTTTTTT
clone size: -; V gene: TRBV4-1; J gene: TRBJ2-1; D gene: TRBD1; CDR3 protein: CASSQDRQGEQFF; CDR3 DNA: TGCGCCAGCAGCCAAGATCGACAGGGGGAGCAGTTCTTC
clone size: few; V gene: TRBV19; J gene: TRBJ1-1; D gene: -; CDR3 protein: CASSIREAEAFF; CDR3 DNA: TGTGCCAGTAGTATTCGGGAAGCGGAAGCTTTCTTT
clone size: -; V gene: TRBV11-3; J gene: TRBJ2-2; D gene: -; CDR3 protein: CASSNYGHGTGELFF; CDR3 DNA: TGTGCCAGCAGCAATTACGGACACGGCACCGGGGAGCTGTTTTTT
clone size: few; V gene: TRBV12-2; J gene: TRBJ2-7; D gene: -; CDR3 protein: CASRLESDYEQYF; CDR3 DNA: TGTGCAAGTCGCTTAGAGTCGGACTACGAGCAGTACTTC
clone size: -; V gene: TRBV6-6; J gene: TRBJ2-3; D gene: TRBD2; CDR3 protein: CASSPTSGRDTQYF; CDR3 DNA: TGTGCCAGCAGCCCCACTAGCGGGAGGGATACGCAGTATTTT
clone size: -; V gene: TRBV19; J gene: TRBJ1-1; D gene: TRBD1; CDR3 protein: CASSMGGQGENTEAFF; CDR3 DNA: TGTGCCAGTAGTATGGGAGGGCAGGGGGAGAACACTGAAGCTTTCTTT
clone size: -; V gene: TRBV9; J gene: TRBJ2-5; D gene: -; CDR3 protein: CASSVGSSGGVRETQYF; CDR3 DNA: TGTGCCAGCAGCGTAGGGAGTAGCGGTGGGGTAAGGGAGACCCAGTACTTC
clone size: -; V gene: TRBV25-1; J gene: TRBJ1-5; D gene: -; CDR3 protein: CASSWGNQPQHF; CDR3 DNA: TGTGCCAGTTCATGGGGCAATCAGCCCCAGCATTTT
clone size: few; V gene: TRBV30; J gene: TRBJ1-5; D gene: -; CDR3 protein: CAWRPTDGQPQHF; CDR3 DNA: TGTGCCTGGAGGCCGACAGACGGTCAGCCCCAGCATTTT
clone size: -; V gene: TRBV2; J gene: TRBJ2-2; D gene: -; CDR3 protein: CASTRARAVGNTGELFF; CDR3 DNA: TGTGCCAGCACGAGGGCGAGGGCGGTAGGGAACACCGGGGAGCTGTTTTTT
clone size: -; V gene: TRBV5-8; J gene: TRBJ2-6; D gene: -; CDR3 protein: CASSSYGGANVLTF; CDR3 DNA: TGTGCCAGCAGCTCCTACGGAGGGGCCAACGTCCTGACTTTC
clone size: -; V gene: TRBV2; J gene: TRBJ2-3; D gene: TRBD1; CDR3 protein: CAQTDRDTDTQYF; CDR3 DNA: TGTGCCCAAACGGACAGGGACACAGATACGCAGTATTTT
clone size: -; V gene: TRBV19; J gene: TRBJ1-1; D gene: -; CDR3 protein: CASSTRQEPTEAFF; CDR3 DNA: TGTGCCAGTAGTACAAGACAGGAACCCACTGAAGCTTTCTTT
clone size: -; V gene: TRBV15; J gene: TRBJ1-5; D gene: -; CDR3 protein: CATSRDAGQPQHF; CDR3 DNA: TGTGCCACCAGCAGAGATGCGGGTCAGCCCCAGCATTTT
clone size: -; V gene: TRBV30; J gene: TRBJ2-1; D gene: -; CDR3 protein: CAWSVLGDEQFF; CDR3 DNA: TGTGCCTGGAGTGTACTGGGGGATGAGCAGTTCTTC
clone size: -; V gene: TRBV7-2; J gene: TRBJ2-2; D gene: -; CDR3 protein: CASSFLRNTGELFF; CDR3 DNA: TGTGCCAGCAGCTTTCTGCGTAACACCGGGGAGCTGTTTTTT
clone size: -; V gene: TRBV9; J gene: TRBJ2-2; D gene: -; CDR3 protein: CASSVGTQNTGELFF; CDR3 DNA: TGTGCCAGCAGCGTCGGGACACAGAACACCGGGGAGCTGTTTTTT
clone size: few; V gene: TRBV18; J gene: TRBJ1-5; D gene: -; CDR3 protein: CASSPGGDQPQHF; CDR3 DNA: TGTGCCAGCTCACCGGGGGGCGACCAGCCCCAGCATTTT
clone size: once; V gene: TRBV5-1; J gene: TRBJ1-6; D gene: -; CDR3 protein: CASSLVGARNSPLHF; CDR3 DNA: TGCGCCAGCAGCTTGGTTGGGGCAAGGAATTCACCCCTCCACTTT
clone size: few; V gene: TRBV11-2; J gene: TRBJ2-7; D gene: -; CDR3 protein: CASSYSYEQYF; CDR3 DNA: TGTGCCAGCAGCTACTCCTACGAGCAGTACTTC
clone size: -; V gene: TRBV2; J gene: TRBJ1-5; D gene: -; CDR3 protein: CASSAGLLNQPQHF; CDR3 DNA: TGTGCCAGCAGTGCCGGACTTCTCAATCAGCCCCAGCATTTT
clone size: -; V gene: TRBV19; J gene: TRBJ2-2; D gene: TRBD1; CDR3 protein: CASIEGQRNTGELFF; CDR3 DNA: TGTGCCAGTATAGAGGGACAGAGAAACACCGGGGAGCTGTTTTTT
clone size: -; V gene: TRBV11-3; J gene: TRBJ2-5; D gene: -; CDR3 protein: CASSGRQETQYF; CDR3 DNA: TGTGCCAGTAGCGGCAGACAAGAGACCCAGTACTTC
clone size: -; V gene: TRBV15; J gene: TRBJ1-5; D gene: -; CDR3 protein: CATSRDEKNQPQHF; CDR3 DNA: TGTGCCACCAGCAGAGATGAGAAAAATCAGCCCCAGCATTTT
clone size: few; V gene: TRBV5-4; J gene: TRBJ2-1; D gene: TRBD2; CDR3 protein: CASSSGLAKNEQFF; CDR3 DNA: TGTGCCAGCAGCTCGGGACTAGCGAAGAATGAGCAGTTCTTC
clone size: once; V gene: TRBV27; J gene: TRBJ1-6; D gene: TRBD1; CDR3 protein: CASSLDRVNSPLHF; CDR3 DNA: TGTGCCAGCAGTCTGGACAGGGTTAATTCACCCCTCCACTTT
clone size: -; V gene: TRBV19; J gene: TRBJ2-5; D gene: TRBD1; CDR3 protein: CASSIGRQGANQETQYF; CDR3 DNA: TGTGCCAGTAGTATAGGGAGACAGGGGGCCAACCAAGAGACCCAGTACTTC
clone size: -; V gene: TRBV7-3; J gene: TRBJ1-1; D gene: -; CDR3 protein: CASSVSTGNTEAFF; CDR3 DNA: TGTGCCAGCAGCGTATCGACAGGGAACACTGAAGCTTTCTTT
clone size: -; V gene: TRBV10-2; J gene: TRBJ2-7; D gene: TRBD2; CDR3 protein: CASRSGLAHEQYF; CDR3 DNA: TGCGCCAGCAGATCCGGACTAGCCCACGAGCAGTACTTC
clone size: few; V gene: TRBV23-1; J gene: TRBJ1-1; D gene: -; CDR3 protein: CASTPVGGVNTEAFF; CDR3 DNA: TGCGCCAGCACCCCGGTGGGGGGGGTGAACACTGAAGCTTTCTTT
clone size: -; V gene: TRBV7-8; J gene: TRBJ1-2; D gene: TRBD1; CDR3 protein: CASSLGQGVGYGYTF; CDR3 DNA: TGTGCCAGCAGCTTAGGACAGGGGGTTGGGTATGGCTACACCTTC
clone size: -; V gene: TRBV6-5; J gene: TRBJ1-2; D gene: -; CDR3 protein: CASRPIEEPYGYTF; CDR3 DNA: TGTGCCAGCAGACCGATAGAGGAGCCCTATGGCTACACCTTC
clone size: -; V gene: TRBV11-2; J gene: TRBJ1-3; D gene: -; CDR3 protein: CASSLDSAYPGNTIYF; CDR3 DNA: TGTGCCAGCAGCTTAGATTCAGCATACCCTGGAAACACCATATATTTT
clone size: -; V gene: TRBV4-2; J gene: TRBJ2-7; D gene: TRBD2; CDR3 protein: CASSEGRDSGGQYF; CDR3 DNA: TGTGCCAGCAGCGAAGGGAGGGACTCCGGCGGGCAGTACTTC
clone size: few; V gene: TRBV19; J gene: TRBJ1-1; D gene: -; CDR3 protein: CASSIVGGLNTEAFF; CDR3 DNA: TGTGCCAGTAGTATAGTAGGGGGATTGAACACTGAAGCTTTCTTT
clone size: -; V gene: TRBV5-4; J gene: TRBJ2-7; D gene: -; CDR3 protein: CASSPRRGGAYEQYF; CDR3 DNA: TGTGCCAGCAGCCCGCGGAGGGGGGGGGCCTACGAGCAGTACTTC
clone size: -; V gene: TRBV18; J gene: TRBJ2-5; D gene: TRBD1; CDR3 protein: CASSPGTGNQETQYF; CDR3 DNA: TGTGCCAGCTCACCGGGGACAGGGAACCAAGAGACCCAGTACTTC
clone size: few; V gene: TRBV28; J gene: TRBJ2-7; D gene: TRBD1; CDR3 protein: CASSKGTGSSEQYF; CDR3 DNA: TGTGCCAGCAGCAAGGGGACAGGGTCTAGCGAGCAGTACTTC
clone size: few; V gene: TRBV6-4; J gene: TRBJ2-6; D gene: -; CDR3 protein: CASSRNSLASGANVLTF; CDR3 DNA: TGTGCCAGCAGTCGGAACAGCCTCGCCTCTGGGGCCAACGTCCTGACTTTC
clone size: -; V gene: TRBV7-6; J gene: TRBJ2-2; D gene: -; CDR3 protein: CASSLREAGTAGELFF; CDR3 DNA: TGTGCCAGCAGCTTAAGGGAGGCCGGGACCGCCGGGGAGCTGTTTTTT
clone size: -; V gene: TRBV7-2; J gene: TRBJ2-1; D gene: -; CDR3 protein: CASSLELADNEQFF; CDR3 DNA: TGTGCCAGCAGCTTAGAGCTAGCTGACAATGAGCAGTTCTTC